The 3 T cell receptor beta chains below come from one sample, sequenced in a study. TCRdb reanalysed the 5' RACE reads using MiXCR and keeps one entry per CDR3 protein. Found here are about 40,000 distinct CDR3 sequences, 22% of them singletons; the top ten hold over 3.5%. Treg sorting used a CD4+CD25+CD127-/low gate. Input material: Tregs sorted from blood. The receptors derive from a female donor with breast cancer.

J is TRBJ1-2 and V is TRBV6-1, with 10 bases that match TRBD1. V shed 6 bases and J 4 bases; nucleotides not matched to a gene: 5. CDR1 is MNHNS, CDR2 SASEGT, per germline. The CDR3 spans 14 residues. CDR3 loop: CASSATGGFYGYTF. Written as DNA, the CDR3 is TGTGCCAGCAGCGCGACAGGGGGCTTCTATGGCTACACCTTC.

This clonotype was recorded at least ten times. The CDR3 region is CASSLPGLAGYNEQFF. In DNA, the CDR3 is TGCGCCAGCAGCTTACCGGGACTAGCGGGATACAATGAGCAGTTCTTC. The chain has TRBV5-1 and TRBJ2-1; 13 positions agree with TRBD2. Germline CDR1 is SGHRS and CDR2 is YFSETQ. The CDR3 has 16 amino acids. Germline trimming cut 2 bases from V and 4 bases from J; bases unmatched to any gene: 3.

This clonotype was seen many times. The V gene is TRBV27, the J gene TRBJ2-3, with 15 bases identical to TRBD2. Germline V lookup: CDR1 MNHEY, CDR2 SMNVEV (reference sequence). V was clipped by 4 bases and J by 6 bases; unmatched bases: 11. The CDR3 loop spans 18 amino acids. CDR3 DNA sequence: TGTGCCAGCAGTTCCCCTCCGGGACTAGCGGGGGGCGGGGATACGCAGTATTTT. Encoded protein: CASSSPPGLAGGGDTQYF.